This T cell receptor beta chain appears in the sequencing data of a study of CXCR3-negative and CXCR3-positive naive CD8 T cells. Looking at the study overall: Roughly 1.5 +/- 0.3 million TRB reads came from each library, giving around 130 million in total.

5' RACE with UMI labels generated the TRB cDNA libraries. TCRdb re-called the 5' RACE reads and gives one entry per CDR3 protein, without DNA. Its table lists about 130,000 distinct CDR3 sequences. Per the germline V gene, CDR1 is LGHNA and CDR2 is YSLEER. This CDR3 region has 13 residues. This chain connects TRBV4-3 to TRBJ2-1. The TCR originated in a human donor in good health. Some clones in this sample may be carry-over from other donors' samples. Material for sequencing was naive CXCR3- CD8+ T cells from blood. Specified subset: CD45RO-CCR7+CD27+CD95- naive CD8+ T cells lacking CXCR3 (TNR3-). The CDR3: CASSQGRDNEQFF.